This T cell receptor (beta chain) was profiled in a study of cytomegalovirus exposure and HLA in healthy donors. Across the study: Of all 400 or so donors who were genotyped, roughly 81% belonged to the Caucasian-associated ancestry cluster.

About this clone itself: Its specificity is not known.

CDR1 is SGHTA and CDR2 is FQGTGA in the germline V gene. The length of the CDR3 is 14 residues. Trimming removed 5 bases from V and 5 bases from J; junction bases left unmatched: 8. The PCR was carried out with 60 Vbeta primers and 13 Jbeta primers. Only in-frame clones appear in the TCRdb table, and some are missing; sequencing was by immunoSEQ multiplex PCR. The sample contains 150,000 to 200,000 clones, around 80% of which appear only once. Findings and limits, study-wide: Being indistinguishable, some V segments were excluded, TRBV6-2 and TRBV6-3 among them. The Asian-associated ancestry cluster reportedly had fewer N-insertions than the 666-donor mean in a later analysis.

The source material was PBMCs. The rearrangement links TRBV7-3 to TRBJ2-5; 7 positions agree with TRBD1. This sequence was found in a woman aged 35 to 49 in good health and CMV-seropositive. The CDR3 region has the DNA TGTGCCAGCAGCCCCGACAGGGATAAGGAGACCCAGTACTTC. The encoded protein is CASSPDRDKETQYF.